The clone carrying this TCR beta chain was detected only a few times. Documented time point: persistent/refractory GD, antithyroid drugs over 5 years with positive TRAb. Extracted RNA from PBMCs served as the source of the TCR library. The data belong to a study of regulatory T cells in long-lasting Graves disease. Through Arm-PCR of CDR3 regions and iRepertoire HTBI primers, TCR beta libraries were built. In TCRdb, the multiplex PCR reads were re-called with MiXCR into one record per CDR3 protein. This table has almost 350,000 distinct CDR3 sequences, around 20% appearing once. Germline V gene lookup returns CDR1 LGHNT and CDR2 FRNRAP. This CDR3 region has 11 residues. V lost 6 bases and J lost 4, with 7 bases in between.

This sample comprised peripheral blood mononuclear cells (PBMCs), obtained when the disease was refractory, from a patient treated with antithyroid drugs. J is TRBJ2-7 and V is TRBV12-5, with D hard to call. The clonotype was recovered from a female donor with Graves disease. The CDR3 nucleotides read TGTGCTAGTGGCACTAATTACGAGCAGTACTTC. It specifies CASGTNYEQYF. The whole variable domain, remainder taken from reference TRBV12-5 and TRBJ2-7, is DARVTQTPRHKVTEMGQEVTMRCQPILGHNTVFWYRQTMMQGLELLAYFRNRAPLDDSGMPKDRFSAEMPDATLATLKIQPSEPRDSAVYFCASGTNYEQYFGPGTRLTVT.